This T cell receptor beta chain is drawn from a study of CD8+ T cells in alopecia areata. Overall study findings and caveats: Scalp sequencing captures resident alphabeta T cells of normal skin too. Many expanded lesional clones persisted in scalp and blood during tofacitinib treatment. Compared with normal scalp, lesional scalp had higher clonality and more expanded CD8+ clones.

As to this clone: The antigen is undetermined.

The sample's treatment: oral pan-JAK inhibitor, 5-10 mg twice daily. In alopecia areata patients, both lesional scalp punch biopsies and peripheral blood were collected. Sequencing relied on a cDNA template that was reverse transcribed from extracted RNA. Libraries were prepared by immunoSEQ multiplex PCR; TCRdb keeps only in-frame clonotypes and omits some of them. Here the sample spans about 210,000 clones, approximately 45% being singletons. The sequencing used CD4+ T cells sorted from blood, collected around week 36, from a patient treated with tofacitinib. The clonotype was recovered from a human donor with alopecia areata.

CDR3 nucleotides: TGCAGCGTTGAAGATCGGGCAGGGCTAAATGAAAAACTGTTTTTT. Translation gives CSVEDRAGLNEKLFF. The rearrangement joins TRBV29-1 to TRBJ1-4; possible D gene TRBD1, 5 bases. V dropped 0 bases and J dropped 5 bases, with 13 bases sitting between them. The CDR3 runs 15 residues. Germline values: CDR1 SQVTM, CDR2 ANQGSEA.